This TCR beta chain was identified in a study of T cell repertoires in cytomegalovirus infection (dated by TCRdb to the late 2010s). At the level of the whole study: Because public TCR beta signatures pointed to carriage of CMV infection together with the matching HLA type, the HLA type of each donor mattered for the analysis.

Here is what the overall study found, with its caveats: In the ex vivo response, HLA-C-restricted CMV-specific TCR beta clonotypes were dominant, and in two of eight donors the single most frequent clonotype came from this HLA-C-restricted group. Cumulative frequency of public TCR beta family members discriminated carriers of CMV infection plus the relevant HLA type in this cohort and an independent roughly 330-donor cohort.

Sequencing instrument: Illumina HiSeq 1500. The public reads were run again by TCRdb, first through fastp at Q25 and then through MiXCR, and only productive beta chains were kept. All rows with the same CDR3 protein become a single entry with the most common DNA and genes. This sample holds some 440,000 distinct CDR3 sequences; about 33% were observed only once. Around 15% of the sample lies in the top ten. The table lists this clonotype with a few counts. Its recognized antigen is unknown. Qualities for individual bases were not recorded, and no much larger clone is one base off. This receptor was identified in a human donor in good health (CMV status not recorded). Some clones in this sample may be carry-over from other donors' samples. Source material: PBMCs.

The CDR3 has the sequence CASNKAGSEDIQYF. The DNA sequence reads TGTGCCAGCAACAAGGCGGGCAGCGAGGACATTCAGTACTTC. The chain joins TRBV6-1 to TRBJ2-4, and perhaps TRBD2 as D gene, on 5 matching bases. V and J lose 7 bases and 8 bases, and a span of 18 bases separates them. Sequences MNHNS (CDR1) and SASEGT (CDR2) are obtained from the germline V gene. There are 14 amino acids in the CDR3, from cysteine to phenylalanine inclusive. Only the CDR3 portion is preserved as DNA: 42 bases, with reading frame beginning at the first base.